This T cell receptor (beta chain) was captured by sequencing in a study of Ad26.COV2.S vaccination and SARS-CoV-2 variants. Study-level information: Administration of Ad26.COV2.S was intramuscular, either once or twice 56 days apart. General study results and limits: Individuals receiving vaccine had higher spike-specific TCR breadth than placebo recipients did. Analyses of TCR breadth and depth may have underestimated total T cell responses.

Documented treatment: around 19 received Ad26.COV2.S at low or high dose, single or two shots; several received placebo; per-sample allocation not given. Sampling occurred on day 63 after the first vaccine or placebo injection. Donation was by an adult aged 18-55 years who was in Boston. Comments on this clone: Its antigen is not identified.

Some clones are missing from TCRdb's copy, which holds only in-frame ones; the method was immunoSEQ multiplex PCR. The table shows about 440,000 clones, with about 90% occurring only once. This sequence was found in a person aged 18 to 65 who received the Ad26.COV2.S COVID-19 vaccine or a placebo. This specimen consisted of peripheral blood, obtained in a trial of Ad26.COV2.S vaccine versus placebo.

CDR3 sequence (DNA): TGTGCCAGCAGCTTATATTCTGGTGGAGTACAGACCCAGTACTTC. It is translated as CASSLYSGGVQTQYF. This sequence joins TRBV7-2 and TRBJ2-5; D unresolved. Germline-derived CDR1 and CDR2 are SGHTA and FQGNSA. The CDR3 covers 15 residues. Trimming shortened V by 2 bases and J by 6 bases, and 16 bases separated the two germline ends.